This T cell receptor (beta chain) derives from a study of immune evolution from preneoplasia to lung adenocarcinoma. Profiled with immunoSEQ multiplex PCR; TCRdb holds only in-frame clones, not every one. The table includes roughly 3,900 clones, about 80% detected once. The CDR3 loop spans 15 amino acids. The V gene end was trimmed by 3 bases and the J gene end by 3 bases; junction bases not matched to a gene: 9. Germline V lookup: CDR1 SGHRS, CDR2 YFSETQ. Overall study findings and caveats: Clonality was highest in normal lung, lower in later-stage lesions apparently.

With respect to this clone: What it recognizes is unknown.

The specimen sequenced was FFPE minimally invasive lung adenocarcinoma tissue. This receptor was obtained from a person aged 60 to 70 with lung adenocarcinoma. The chain joins TRBV5-1 to TRBJ2-7, with TRBD1 matching over 7 bases. The CDR3: CASSSMTGSGYEQYF. The CDR3 DNA reads TGCGCCAGCAGCTCAATGACAGGGTCCGGCTACGAGCAGTACTTC.